A selection of T cell receptor beta chains follows, all from one sample in a study of control samples from healthy donors and cancer patients. Assay: immunoSEQ multiplex PCR; the TCRdb copy retains only in-frame clones and omits some. Altogether approximately 180,000 clones are present, 75% to 95% being singletons, with the ten largest covering just over 2%. The sequenced sample was blood. Receptors were obtained from a woman aged 40-49 years in good health. Each CDR3 is given with its conserved first and last residue. Each record gives: clone size, J gene, D gene, V gene, CDR3 DNA, CDR3 protein. A D gene is named only where the DNA matches it firmly. Not every row has a clone size; where given, it reads once, few, many or a size class.

- TRBJ1-3 - TRBV18 TGTGCCAGCTCACCGACCGACACCTCTGGAAACACCATATATTTT CASSPTDTSGNTIYF
- TRBJ2-5 TRBD2 TRBV5-4 TGTGCCAGCAGCAGGGGACTAGCGCAAGAGACCCAGTACTTC CASSRGLAQETQYF
- TRBJ1-2 - TRBV5-6 TGTGCCAGCAGCTTGGGCTATCTCGATGGCTACACCTTC CASSLGYLDGYTF
- TRBJ2-2 TRBD1 TRBV4-1 TGCGCCAGCAGCCGCACCGGGACAGGGGTCACCGGGGAGCTGTTTTTT CASSRTGTGVTGELFF
- TRBJ2-2 - TRBV7-6 TGTGCCAGCAGCTTACGGACTGCCGGGGAGCTGTTTTTT CASSLRTAGELFF
- TRBJ1-5 TRBD1 TRBV7-9 TGTGCCAGCAGCTGGACAGGGAGCAATCAGCCCCAGCATTTT CASSWTGSNQPQHF
- TRBJ2-7 - TRBV5-8 TGTGCCAGCAGCTTGGACCCGATCTGGCCCACCTACGAGCAGTACTTC CASSLDPIWPTYEQYF
- TRBJ1-1 - TRBV9 TGTGCCAGCAGCGTAGAGGGGGGGATAGCTTTCTTT CASSVEGGIAFF
- TRBJ1-5 TRBD1 TRBV27 TGTGCCAGCAGTACCACAGGGGGGGATCAGCCCCAGCATTTT CASSTTGGDQPQHF
once TRBJ2-7 - TRBV25-1 TGTGCCAGCAGTGAACCAGGTCTCTACGAGCAGTACTTC CASSEPGLYEQYF
- TRBJ2-1 - TRBV12-3/TRBV12-4 TGTGCCACCAGAAGCGGTCTCGAGCAGTTCTTC CATRSGLEQFF
- TRBJ1-1 TRBD1 TRBV12-3/TRBV12-4 TGTGCCAGCAGTATGACAGGGAGCACTGAAGCTTTCTTT CASSMTGSTEAFF
once TRBJ2-3 - TRBV5-1 TGCGCCAGCAGCTTGGCTGAATTTAATTCAGATACGCAGTATTTT CASSLAEFNSDTQYF
once TRBJ2-5 TRBD2 TRBV2 TGTGCCAGCAGTGAAGTTGGGACTAGCGAAGAGACCCAGTACTTC CASSEVGTSEETQYF
- TRBJ2-6 - TRBV5-8 TGTGCCAGCAGCTTGGATGGGACGGGGGCGTCTGGGGCCAACGTCCTGACTTTC CASSLDGTGASGANVLTF
- TRBJ1-1 - TRBV7-8 TGTGCCAGCAGCTTATATGGGAACACTGAAGCTTTCTTT CASSLYGNTEAFF
- TRBJ1-1 - TRBV6-5 TGTGCCAGCAGTTACTCGACAAGCACTGAAGCTTTCTTT CASSYSTSTEAFF
- TRBJ2-7 - TRBV13 TGTGCCAGCAGCTTAAAGCAGGGCTACGAGCAGTACTTC CASSLKQGYEQYF
- TRBJ1-3 - TRBV3-1/TRBV3-2 TGTGCCAGCAGTGAGTACGGAAACACCATATATTTT CASSEYGNTIYF
few TRBJ2-3 TRBD2 TRBV9 TGTGCCAGCAGCGTAGGAGGGACTAGATCAGATACGCAGTATTTT CASSVGGTRSDTQYF
- TRBJ1-6 - TRBV11-2 TGTGCCAGCAGCTCTACAGTCCTTAGCTCACCCCTCCACTTT CASSSTVLSSPLHF
- TRBJ2-7 - TRBV7-8 TGTGCCTCGGGAGCTTACGAGCAGTACTTC CASGAYEQYF
- TRBJ2-7 TRBD2 TRBV7-8 TGTGCCAGCAGCTTAAGGACTAGCGGGGGGGAGCAGTACTTC CASSLRTSGGEQYF
- TRBJ2-2 TRBD1 TRBV7-9 TGTGCCAGCAGCTTAGCTATCGGGACAGGGGAGACCGGGGAGCTGTTTTTT CASSLAIGTGETGELFF
- TRBJ2-2 - TRBV7-9 TGTGCCAGCAGCTTAGGGGGGCGTACCGGGGAGCTGTTTTTT CASSLGGRTGELFF
- TRBJ2-1 - TRBV5-6 TGTGCCAGCAGCTTGTTGGATTACAATGAGCAGTTCTTC CASSLLDYNEQFF
- TRBJ1-1 - TRBV18 TGTGCCAGCTCACCGGGGGGGGTGTCGAACACTGAAGCTTTCTTT CASSPGGVSNTEAFF
once TRBJ1-2 - TRBV11-2 TGTGCCAGCAGCCGATGGACAGCCTATGGCTACACCTTC CASSRWTAYGYTF
- TRBJ2-2 - TRBV27 TGTGCCAGCAGTCATCCACCAGGGGAGCTGTTTTTT CASSHPPGELFF
- TRBJ1-5 - TRBV18 TGTGCCAGCTCACCTGGGCCACCTATTGCTAATCAGCCCCAGCATTTT CASSPGPPIANQPQHF
- TRBJ2-7 - TRBV5-5 TGTGCCAGCAGCCCAACACCCGGATACGAGCAGTACTTC CASSPTPGYEQYF
- TRBJ2-2 - TRBV3-1/TRBV3-2 TGTGCCAGCAGCCAAGATCGTCAGTTTTCCACCGGGGAGCTGTTTTTT CASSQDRQFSTGELFF
- TRBJ1-5 - TRBV11-3 TGTGCCAGCAGCTTCACTCAGCCCCAGCATTTT CASSFTQPQHF
- TRBJ2-2 - TRBV2 TGTGCCAGCGGGGTAGGCACCGGGGAGCTGTTTTTT CASGVGTGELFF
- TRBJ2-5 - TRBV5-1 TGCGCCAGCAGCCCCGGGAGGGGGCCTGATGAGACCCAGTACTTC CASSPGRGPDETQYF
once TRBJ2-7 TRBD1 TRBV27 TGTGCCAGCAGTTTATCGGGGACAGTCGAGCAGTACTTC CASSLSGTVEQYF
once TRBJ2-3 - TRBV4-2 TGTGCCAGCAGCCAGGCATGGGGCCTTACAGAACGAGATACGCAGTATTTT CASSQAWGLTERDTQYF
- TRBJ1-3 TRBD1 TRBV19 TGTGCCAGTAGTCGGACCTCGGGACAGTTTTACTCTGGAAACACCATATATTTT CASSRTSGQFYSGNTIYF